A selection of T cell receptor beta chains follows, all from one sample in a study of cytomegalovirus exposure and HLA in healthy donors. Method: immunoSEQ multiplex PCR; TCRdb's copy keeps in-frame clones and lacks some. The table lists roughly 110,000 clones, around 80% of them singletons. Material: PBMCs. These receptors originate from a female donor in good health and CMV-seronegative. CDR3s leave out the opening cysteine and the closing phenylalanine or tryptophan. D genes are given only for firm matches. Some rows mark clone size as missing; the rest say once, few, many or name a class of expanded clone.

d_call	cdr3_length	clone_size	v_call	j_call	cdr3_aa
NA	11	NA	TRBV6-1	TRBJ1-2	ATLAEANYGYT
TRBD1	13	NA	TRBV6-6	TRBJ1-1	ASSYGTAMNTEAF
TRBD1	14	NA	TRBV5-6	TRBJ2-7	ASSRGGTGGSYEQY
TRBD2	11	NA	TRBV6-1	TRBJ2-7	ASNGLAVYEQY
NA	7	NA	TRBV2	TRBJ2-1	ASYGGQL
TRBD2	12	once	TRBV2	TRBJ2-3	ARSSGGSADTQY
TRBD2	13	NA	TRBV9	TRBJ2-3	ASSVVTSGADTQY
NA	14	once	TRBV19	TRBJ2-4	ATHGGGLLAKNIQY
NA	12	NA	TRBV7-9	TRBJ1-5	ASRATGADQPQH
NA	13	NA	TRBV7-2	TRBJ2-2	ASSLRTLNTGELF